The clone carrying this TCR beta chain was counted at least ten times. Its antigen remains unidentified. It was by quantitative 5'-RACE with molecular barcodes that TCR beta libraries were made. TCRdb redid the calling of the 5' RACE reads with MiXCR, one entry per CDR3 protein. The data show hundreds of thousands of distinct CDR3 sequences, roughly 12% seen once. V was shortened by 1 base and J by 8 bases, with 6 bases between the two germline ends. The CDR3 loop spans 12 amino acids. CDR1 and CDR2 (germline): LGHDT, YNNKEL (reference sequence). This specimen comes from a study of CD8 T cells in ankylosing spondylitis. Study-wide results and caveats: Some motif variants were previously reported in reactive arthritis synovial fluid and blood. What seemed typical of ankylosing spondylitis blood was a TCR beta motif built from eight highly homologous variants.

The source of this sequence is a male donor with ankylosing spondylitis. The gene calls are TRBV3-1 and TRBJ1-3, with D possibly being TRBD1 (5 bases). The source material was blood, either unsorted or a sorted T cell fraction (not recorded which). The CDR3 region is CASSQVGDTIYF. The CDR3 bases are TGTGCCAGCAGCCAAGTGGGGGACACCATATATTTT.